A selection of T cell receptor beta chains follows, all from one sample in a study of blood T cell repertoires in COVID-19. TCRdb's table, derived via immunoSEQ multiplex PCR, lists solely in-frame clones and lacks some. The sample includes 45,000 to 65,000 clones, approximately 80% of them seen just once. Source material: peripheral blood. These receptors all stem from a man between 65 and 80 years old with active COVID-19. Both conserved end residues are part of each CDR3. Each record gives: V gene, clone size, J gene, D gene, CDR3 DNA, CDR3 protein. The D gene is left open where the match is weak. Some rows mark clone size as missing; the rest say once, few, many or name a class of expanded clone.

v_call: TRBV19
clone_size: -
j_call: TRBJ1-4
d_call: TRBD1
cdr3_nt: TGTGCCAGTAGTCAACTCGGGACAGGTAGTGAAAAACTGTTTTTT
cdr3_aa: CASSQLGTGSEKLFF

v_call: TRBV28
clone_size: once
j_call: TRBJ1-2
d_call: TRBD1
cdr3_nt: TGTGCCAGCAGTTCCCCCGGGACAGGGGGTTATGGCTACACCTTC
cdr3_aa: CASSSPGTGGYGYTF

v_call: TRBV7-7
clone_size: once
j_call: TRBJ2-2
d_call: TRBD1
cdr3_nt: TGTGCCAGCAGCCCTAGGGGACAGGGGAGAACCGGGGAGCTGTTTTTT
cdr3_aa: CASSPRGQGRTGELFF

v_call: TRBV2
clone_size: -
j_call: TRBJ1-5
d_call: -
cdr3_nt: TGTGCCAGCAGAGGGGACTTAGATAGCAATCAGCCCCAGCATTTT
cdr3_aa: CASRGDLDSNQPQHF

v_call: TRBV9
clone_size: -
j_call: TRBJ2-7
d_call: TRBD2
cdr3_nt: TGTGCCAGCAGCGTAGGGACTAGCGGGGGGTACGAGCAGTACTTC
cdr3_aa: CASSVGTSGGYEQYF

v_call: TRBV6-5
clone_size: -
j_call: TRBJ1-2
d_call: -
cdr3_nt: TGTGCCAGCAGTTACTCCGGGACAACAGGCTATGGCTACACCTTC
cdr3_aa: CASSYSGTTGYGYTF

v_call: TRBV5-5
clone_size: -
j_call: TRBJ2-7
d_call: -
cdr3_nt: TGTGCCAGCAGACAGGGAAACGAGCAGTACTTC
cdr3_aa: CASRQGNEQYF

v_call: TRBV19
clone_size: -
j_call: TRBJ1-2
d_call: TRBD1
cdr3_nt: TGTGCCAGTAGTGCCCCCTCCGCCCAGGGGGCCGTCTATGGCTACACCTTC
cdr3_aa: CASSAPSAQGAVYGYTF

v_call: TRBV6-6
clone_size: -
j_call: TRBJ1-5
d_call: TRBD1
cdr3_nt: TGTGCCAGCAGCCGGGACAGATATAGCAATCAGCCCCAGCATTTT
cdr3_aa: CASSRDRYSNQPQHF

v_call: TRBV19
clone_size: -
j_call: TRBJ1-2
d_call: TRBD1
cdr3_nt: TGTGCCAGTAGTATGGGGCCAGGGGGTAGCTATGGCTACACCTTC
cdr3_aa: CASSMGPGGSYGYTF

v_call: TRBV7-3
clone_size: -
j_call: TRBJ1-1
d_call: -
cdr3_nt: TGTGCCAGCAGCAAGGAGGGGCAGAACACTGAAGCTTTCTTT
cdr3_aa: CASSKEGQNTEAFF

v_call: TRBV28
clone_size: -
j_call: TRBJ2-2
d_call: -
cdr3_nt: TGTGCCAGCAGTAGAGGGGGTCCAGTCACCGGGGAGCTGTTTTTT
cdr3_aa: CASSRGGPVTGELFF

v_call: TRBV24-1
clone_size: -
j_call: TRBJ2-1
d_call: TRBD2
cdr3_nt: TGTGCCACCAGTGTCAAAACGGGGACTAGCGGGAATTCCTACAATGAGCAGTTCTTC
cdr3_aa: CATSVKTGTSGNSYNEQFF

v_call: TRBV2
clone_size: -
j_call: TRBJ2-2
d_call: -
cdr3_nt: TGTGCCAGCAGGGAGACAGGAGTGAACACCGGGGAGCTGTTTTTT
cdr3_aa: CASRETGVNTGELFF

v_call: TRBV6-2/TRBV6-3
clone_size: once
j_call: TRBJ2-3
d_call: TRBD2
cdr3_nt: TGTGCCAGCAGTTATCTCGGGACTAGCGGGGGCCTCCCCACAGATACGCAGTATTTT
cdr3_aa: CASSYLGTSGGLPTDTQYF

v_call: TRBV4-3
clone_size: -
j_call: TRBJ2-3
d_call: -
cdr3_nt: TGCGCCAGCAGCCAAGATGCGGGGGCTACCACAGATACGCAGTATTTT
cdr3_aa: CASSQDAGATTDTQYF

v_call: TRBV2
clone_size: -
j_call: TRBJ1-5
d_call: TRBD1
cdr3_nt: TGTGCCAGCAGACCAGGGACAGGGCCTAATCAGCCCCAGCATTTT
cdr3_aa: CASRPGTGPNQPQHF

v_call: TRBV10-3
clone_size: -
j_call: TRBJ2-1
d_call: TRBD1
cdr3_nt: TGTGCCATCAGCAAGGTGAACAGGGGCAATGAGCAGTTCTTC
cdr3_aa: CAISKVNRGNEQFF

v_call: TRBV30
clone_size: -
j_call: TRBJ1-1
d_call: TRBD1
cdr3_nt: TGTGTCTGGGAGGAGGGCAGGGGGCAGGATGAAGCTTTCTTT
cdr3_aa: CVWEEGRGQDEAFF

v_call: TRBV19
clone_size: -
j_call: TRBJ2-3
d_call: -
cdr3_nt: TGTGCCAGTAGTATAGGGCCCGCGGCGCAGTATTTT
cdr3_aa: CASSIGPAAQYF

v_call: TRBV18
clone_size: once
j_call: TRBJ1-2
d_call: TRBD1
cdr3_nt: TGTGCCAGCTCACCCCGGCCGGGGACAGGGACTGAGAACTATGGCTACACCTTC
cdr3_aa: CASSPRPGTGTENYGYTF

v_call: TRBV3-1/TRBV3-2
clone_size: -
j_call: TRBJ2-5
d_call: TRBD2
cdr3_nt: TGTGCCAGCAGCCGAGCTTTTGGGGGGGAAGAGACCCAGTACTTC
cdr3_aa: CASSRAFGGEETQYF

v_call: TRBV12-5
clone_size: -
j_call: TRBJ1-3
d_call: TRBD1
cdr3_nt: TGTGCTAGTGGAAGTACCGGGACAGGGGGCACCTCTGGAAACACCATATATTTT
cdr3_aa: CASGSTGTGGTSGNTIYF

v_call: TRBV11-3
clone_size: -
j_call: TRBJ2-1
d_call: TRBD2
cdr3_nt: TGTGCCAGCAGCCCGGGACTAGCGGGGGGCACCAATGAGCAGTTCTTC
cdr3_aa: CASSPGLAGGTNEQFF

v_call: TRBV2
clone_size: -
j_call: TRBJ2-3
d_call: -
cdr3_nt: TGTGCCAGCAAAATCCCCCAGGCCCGCACAGATACGCAGTATTTT
cdr3_aa: CASKIPQARTDTQYF

v_call: TRBV6-1
clone_size: -
j_call: TRBJ1-2
d_call: TRBD1
cdr3_nt: TGTGCCAGCAGTGAGCAGGGACAGTCATATGGCTACACCTTC
cdr3_aa: CASSEQGQSYGYTF

v_call: TRBV5-6
clone_size: -
j_call: TRBJ1-2
d_call: -
cdr3_nt: TGTGCCAGCAGCGGTGCCAGAGACGGACTACGGGGCTACACCTTC
cdr3_aa: CASSGARDGLRGYTF